This T cell receptor (beta chain) was recovered during a study of cytomegalovirus exposure and HLA in healthy donors. 13 Jbeta primers and 60 Vbeta primers were used for the PCR. The table came from immunoSEQ multiplex PCR; TCRdb's copy has only in-frame clones and leaves some out. The sample includes about 98,000 clones, 70% to 80% of them seen just once. Donors sampled were nominally healthy, though unrecorded immune exposures were likely. CDR1 is GTSNPN, CDR2 SVGIG, per germline (reference sequence). CDR3 length: 14 amino acids. Trimming stripped 5 bases from V and 6 bases from J, with 17 bases between.

The sequencing input was PBMCs. The sequence was obtained from a man aged 55 to 69 in good health and CMV-seropositive. This rearrangement joins TRBV30 to TRBJ1-5; TRBD1 is a possible D gene (5 bases). DNA for the CDR3: TGTGCCTGGGCCGGCCAGGGTAATGGTCAGCCCCAGCATTTT. It specifies CAWAGQGNGQPQHF.